One and the same sample provided the 11 T cell receptor beta chains below, sequenced in a study of cytomegalovirus exposure and HLA in healthy donors. The PCR employed 60 Vbeta primers together with 13 Jbeta primers. Clones were sequenced by immunoSEQ multiplex PCR, and TCRdb holds only the in-frame ones, with some missing. Among more than 200,000 clones listed, roughly 84% were seen once. The sample consisted of PBMCs. These receptors all come from a girl aged 5-17 years in good health and CMV-seronegative.

The chain employs TRBV6-5 and TRBJ1-1; TRBD1 is a possible D gene (5 bases). Germline V gene sequence: CDR1 MNHEY, CDR2 SVGAGI. This CDR3 comprises 14 residues. V was shortened by 2 bases and J by 3 bases, with 10 bases between the two germline ends. In nucleotides, the CDR3 is TGTGCCAGCAGTTACCGAGGACACTACACTGAAGCTTTCTTT. Protein product: CASSYRGHYTEAFF.

The chain's CDR3 is CASSLGQGPTYEQYF. The CDR3, as DNA: TGTGCCAGCAGCTTGGGACAGGGCCCCACCTACGAGCAGTACTTC. V and J are TRBV7-9 and TRBJ2-7, with 9 nucleotides matching TRBD1. V lost 3 bases, J lost 2 bases, and 5 bases stayed unmatched. CDR3 length equals 15 residues. The germline CDR1 and CDR2 sequences are SEHNR and FQNEAQ (reference sequence).

This clone was picked up a small number of times. The chain recombines TRBV5-6 with TRBJ1-1; weak D call: TRBD1 (5 bases). The ends were cut back, 1 base at V and 0 bases at J, with 7 bases in the middle. Germline loops: CDR1 SGHDT, CDR2 YYEEEE. The CDR3 is 14 residues long. The CDR3 DNA reads TGTGCCAGCAGCTTGAGGGGTATGAACACTGAAGCTTTCTTT. Its translation: CASSLRGMNTEAFF.

A single count supports this clone. The chain is built from TRBV9 and TRBJ1-2; 8 positions agree with TRBD1. The germline V gene encodes CDR1 SGDLS and CDR2 YYNGEE. V lost 7 bases and J lost 6; bases outside the gene matches: 11. This CDR3 contains 14 residues. CDR3 coding DNA: TGTGCCAGCTCCCCCGGACAGGGAGAAGATGGCTACACCTTC. Protein product: CASSPGQGEDGYTF.

V gene TRBV6-6 combines with J gene TRBJ2-4; 7 bases fit TRBD1. In germline, CDR1 is MNHNY, CDR2 SVGAGI (reference sequence). The CDR3 has 15 residues. With 4 bases clipped from V and 3 bases from J, the junction kept 6 bases outside the gene matches. CDR3 residues: CASSSLGQDKNIQYF. The CDR3 DNA reads as TGTGCCAGCAGTTCACTTGGACAGGACAAAAACATTCAGTACTTC.

The rearrangement uses TRBV5-1 and TRBJ1-2; a weak D match, TRBD1 (6 bases). The V end was cut by 2 bases, the J end by 5 bases, with 16 bases between. Germline CDR1 is SGHRS and CDR2 is YFSETQ. The length of the CDR3 is 15 residues. In DNA form, the CDR3 reads TGCGCCAGCAGCTTAAACAGGGAAAAGGCTTATGGCTACACCTTC. It is translated as CASSLNREKAYGYTF.

This sequence joins TRBV10-1 and TRBJ1-4, with 7 positions matching TRBD1. In germline, CDR1 is WNHNN, CDR2 SYGVQD (reference sequence). This CDR3 contains 13 residues. Unmatched junction bases numbered 3, after V lost 10 bases and J lost 1 base. The CDR3 region has the DNA TGCGCCAATCGGGACAGAACTAATGAAAAACTGTTTTTT. It encodes CANRDRTNEKLFF.

The V and J genes are TRBV7-3 and TRBJ2-3; 10 bases match TRBD2. V was pared by 3 bases and J by 5 bases, with 11 bases of the junction left unmatched. Germline V gene lookup returns CDR1 SGHTA and CDR2 FQGTGA. This CDR3 contains 17 residues. DNA of the CDR3: TGTGCCAGCAGCTTTCAACTAGCGGGACGGGGAAAAGATACGCAGTATTTT. It translates to CASSFQLAGRGKDTQYF.

This clone came up once. J is TRBJ2-7 and V is TRBV5-1, with 7 bases identical to TRBD1. CDR1 is SGHRS, CDR2 YFSETQ, per germline. With 4 bases clipped from V and 6 bases from J, the junction kept 13 bases outside the gene matches. CDR3 length: 15 residues. The CDR3, as DNA: TGCGCCAGCAGCGGTACCCCTACAGGGGCCGGCGAGCAGTACTTC. Its protein is CASSGTPTGAGEQYF.

V usage is TRBV5-1 and J usage is TRBJ2-5; TRBD2 aligns across 8 bases. This CDR3 is 14 amino acids long. Germline CDR1 and CDR2: SGHRS and YFSETQ. The J segment lost 4 bases and the V segment lost 3 bases, leaving 5 bases of the junction unmatched. CDR3 loop: CASSSGLEGETQYF. The CDR3 DNA reads TGCGCCAGCAGCTCGGGACTAGAAGGAGAGACCCAGTACTTC.

This clone was counted a few times. V is TRBV27 and J is TRBJ1-1; D unclear. The germline CDR1 and CDR2 sequences are MNHEY and SMNVEV (reference sequence). Trimming took off 8 bases at V and 7 bases at J, with 11 bases between the two ends. CDR3 size: 11 residues. CDR3 bases: TGTGCCAGCGCTAGGTATGGTGAAGCTTTCTTT. It translates to CASARYGEAFF.